Each of the 5 T cell receptor beta chains below was sequenced from the same sample in a study of T cell responses to AZD1222 COVID-19 vaccine. Libraries were prepared by immunoSEQ multiplex PCR; TCRdb keeps only in-frame clonotypes and omits some of them. The sample contains roughly 150,000 clones, more than 90% of which appear only once. Sequenced material: peripheral blood, taken 28 days after the second AZD1222 dose. These receptors were obtained from an adult who received the AZD1222 COVID-19 vaccine.

The V and J genes are TRBV5-1 and TRBJ1-2; 10 bases map to TRBD1. The CDR3 loop spans 19 amino acids. Germline CDR1 SGHRS, CDR2 YFSETQ. V lost 1 base and J lost 0; bases outside the gene matches: 12. DNA for the CDR3: TGCGCCAGCAGCTTGTTGGGGTCGGGACAGGGGAATTCTAACTATGGCTACACCTTC. It yields the protein CASSLLGSGQGNSNYGYTF.

DNA for the CDR3: TGTGCCAGCAGCGGGAGCTGGGGGGGTGGTGAAAAACTGTTTTTT. It codes for CASSGSWGGGEKLFF. The genes are TRBV9 and TRBJ1-4; possible D gene TRBD1, 5 bases. Germline V CDR1 and CDR2: SGDLS, YYNGEE. CDR3 length: 15 residues. Between the trimmed V and J ends, which lost 3 bases and 7 bases, there was a span of 16 bases.

The chain links TRBV5-1 to TRBJ2-5; D tentatively reads TRBD1 or TRBD2 (5 bases each). The V gene lost 7 bases and the J gene lost 2 bases, with 18 bases spanning the gap. Germline V CDR1 and CDR2: SGHRS, YFSETQ. The CDR3 has 15 amino acids. The chain's CDR3 is CASHLGTKGQETQYF. In nucleotides, the CDR3 is TGCGCCAGCCACCTGGGGACCAAGGGGCAAGAGACCCAGTACTTC. The full variable domain, in which reference TRBV5-1 and TRBJ2-5 provide the parts outside the CDR3, is KAGVTQTPRYLIKTRGQQVTLSCSPISGHRSVSWYQQTPGQGLQFLFEYFSETQRNKGNFPGRFSGRQFSNSRSEMNVSTLELGDSALYLCASHLGTKGQETQYFGPGTRLLVL.

The chain joins TRBV19 to TRBJ1-5, with D perhaps TRBD1 (5 bases). Germline V gene data show CDR1 as LNHDA and CDR2 as SQIVND (reference sequence). There are 16 residues in the CDR3. Trimming took 5 bases from V and 3 from J, leaving 17 bases between them. In DNA, the CDR3 is TGTGCCAGTAGTTTCACCGGGACCCCCCCCAATCAGCCCCAGCATTTT. Translated, it gives CASSFTGTPPNQPQHF.

J is TRBJ2-3 and V is TRBV5-1; D perhaps matches TRBD2 (5 bases). Trimming cost V 2 bases and J 2 bases, with 18 bases left between them. Germline loops: CDR1 SGHRS, CDR2 YFSETQ. The CDR3 extends over 17 amino acids. For the CDR3, the DNA is TGCGCCAGCAGCTTCAAGCGGATTAGCCGTCACACAGATACGCAGTATTTT. Amino acid sequence: CASSFKRISRHTDTQYF.